Listed below are T cell receptor beta chains from one sample, sequenced in a study of blood T cell repertoires in COVID-19. The repertoire was sequenced with immunoSEQ multiplex PCR; TCRdb's copy has only in-frame clones and lacks some. The table records some 46,000 clones, approximately 88% of them present only once. Sequencing was performed on peripheral blood. Receptors were obtained from a man aged 50 to 59 with acute or convalescent COVID-19. The CDR3 runs from the conserved cysteine through the conserved F or W. Fields, in order: clone size, V gene, D gene, J gene, CDR3 DNA, CDR3 protein. D genes are given only for firm matches. The listing skips clone size in some rows; elsewhere it reads once, few, many or a size class.

clone size: once
V gene: TRBV6-6
D gene: TRBD1
J gene: TRBJ1-1
CDR3 DNA: TGTGCCAGCAGTCGACAGGGGCCGAACACTGAAGCTTTCTTT
CDR3 protein: CASSRQGPNTEAFF

clone size: NA
V gene: TRBV28
D gene: TRBD1
J gene: TRBJ1-5
CDR3 DNA: TGTGCCAGCAGGTCGACAGGGGACGGTCAGCCCCAGCATTTT
CDR3 protein: CASRSTGDGQPQHF

clone size: NA
V gene: TRBV24-1
D gene: NA
J gene: TRBJ2-5
CDR3 DNA: TGTGCCACCAGTGACCCACTGTATGTCGCCCAGTACTTC
CDR3 protein: CATSDPLYVAQYF

clone size: NA
V gene: TRBV28
D gene: NA
J gene: TRBJ2-3
CDR3 DNA: TGTGCCAGCCTAACAGGGAATATTGATACGCAGTATTTT
CDR3 protein: CASLTGNIDTQYF

clone size: NA
V gene: TRBV5-8
D gene: NA
J gene: TRBJ1-4
CDR3 DNA: TGTGCCAGCAGCCCGTACGGGGAAAAACTGTTTTTT
CDR3 protein: CASSPYGEKLFF

clone size: NA
V gene: TRBV6-6
D gene: NA
J gene: TRBJ1-3
CDR3 DNA: TGTGCCAGCATTCCAGTCCCCGGGTCTGGAAACACCATATATTTT
CDR3 protein: CASIPVPGSGNTIYF

clone size: NA
V gene: TRBV3-1/TRBV3-2
D gene: TRBD2
J gene: TRBJ2-3
CDR3 DNA: TGTGCCAGCAGCCAAGGACGGGCGGGAGGGCAGTATTTT
CDR3 protein: CASSQGRAGGQYF

clone size: NA
V gene: TRBV19
D gene: NA
J gene: TRBJ1-1
CDR3 DNA: TGTGCCAGTAGTATACGCGGGGAGGTCACTGAAGCTTTCTTT
CDR3 protein: CASSIRGEVTEAFF

clone size: NA
V gene: TRBV6-2/TRBV6-3
D gene: TRBD1
J gene: TRBJ1-2
CDR3 DNA: TGTGCCAGCAGTACTTCCGGGACAGGCACGTACACCTTC
CDR3 protein: CASSTSGTGTYTF

clone size: NA
V gene: TRBV3-1/TRBV3-2
D gene: NA
J gene: TRBJ2-1
CDR3 DNA: TGTGCCAGTGGCCACCTTCGGGACTCCTACAATGAGCAGTTCTTC
CDR3 protein: CASGHLRDSYNEQFF

clone size: NA
V gene: TRBV4-1
D gene: NA
J gene: TRBJ1-5
CDR3 DNA: TGCGCCAGCAGCCAAGAACTGGGCCAGCCCCAGCATTTT
CDR3 protein: CASSQELGQPQHF

clone size: NA
V gene: TRBV7-9
D gene: NA
J gene: TRBJ1-2
CDR3 DNA: TGTGCCAGCAGCTTAAACAGCCCCTATGGCTACACCTTC
CDR3 protein: CASSLNSPYGYTF

clone size: NA
V gene: TRBV5-4
D gene: NA
J gene: TRBJ2-7
CDR3 DNA: TGTGCCAGCAGCTTGAAAATGAGCTCCGACGAGCAGTACTTC
CDR3 protein: CASSLKMSSDEQYF

clone size: NA
V gene: TRBV7-2
D gene: TRBD2
J gene: TRBJ2-7
CDR3 DNA: TGTGCCAGCAGCGCGTCGGGGACTAGTGGTAACGAGCAGTACTTC
CDR3 protein: CASSASGTSGNEQYF

clone size: NA
V gene: TRBV27
D gene: NA
J gene: TRBJ2-1
CDR3 DNA: TGTGCCAGCAGCTCCGGCCGGCTGGGTGGGCCCAATGAGCAGTTCTTC
CDR3 protein: CASSSGRLGGPNEQFF

clone size: once
V gene: TRBV5-5
D gene: TRBD1
J gene: TRBJ1-5
CDR3 DNA: TGTGCCAGCAGCTTAAGGGACAGGGGGCTTGATCAGCCCCAGCATTTT
CDR3 protein: CASSLRDRGLDQPQHF

clone size: NA
V gene: TRBV19
D gene: NA
J gene: TRBJ1-2
CDR3 DNA: TGTGCCAGTAGTATAGCGGCGGGGATAGGAAACTATGGCTACACCTTC
CDR3 protein: CASSIAAGIGNYGYTF

clone size: NA
V gene: TRBV18
D gene: NA
J gene: TRBJ1-3
CDR3 DNA: TGTGCCAGCTCCCCTCCCGGGGAGGGGAGCAACCTCGGAAACACCATATATTTT
CDR3 protein: CASSPPGEGSNLGNTIYF

clone size: NA
V gene: TRBV20-1
D gene: NA
J gene: TRBJ2-5
CDR3 DNA: TGCAGTGCGCGTACCCAAGAGACCCAGTACTTC
CDR3 protein: CSARTQETQYF

clone size: NA
V gene: TRBV11-2
D gene: TRBD2
J gene: TRBJ2-1
CDR3 DNA: TGTGCCAGCAGCACCGGACTAGGAGAATACAATGAGCAGTTCTTC
CDR3 protein: CASSTGLGEYNEQFF

clone size: NA
V gene: TRBV5-1
D gene: NA
J gene: TRBJ2-5
CDR3 DNA: TGCGCCAGCAGCCCCGGGGATACACGCGACCCCCGGGACTTC
CDR3 protein: CASSPGDTRDPRDF

clone size: NA
V gene: TRBV5-4
D gene: TRBD2
J gene: TRBJ2-7
CDR3 DNA: TGTGCCAGCAGCGAAGCGGGAGGGAAGTACGAGCAGTACTTC
CDR3 protein: CASSEAGGKYEQYF

clone size: NA
V gene: TRBV20-1
D gene: TRBD1
J gene: TRBJ1-1
CDR3 DNA: TGCAGTGCTAGTGAATACAGGGGGCGTGGAACTGAAGCTTTCTTT
CDR3 protein: CSASEYRGRGTEAFF

clone size: NA
V gene: TRBV20-1
D gene: NA
J gene: TRBJ2-1
CDR3 DNA: TGCAGTGCTAGTTCGCTCACAGGGCTTAATGAGCAGTTCTTC
CDR3 protein: CSASSLTGLNEQFF

clone size: once
V gene: TRBV6-5
D gene: TRBD1
J gene: TRBJ2-7
CDR3 DNA: TGTGCCAGCGGCCTGTGGACAGGGGGGATAAACGAGCAGTACTTC
CDR3 protein: CASGLWTGGINEQYF

clone size: NA
V gene: TRBV7-9
D gene: TRBD1
J gene: TRBJ1-1
CDR3 DNA: TGTGCCAGCAGCTCGACAGGGGTGAAATCCACTGAAGCTTTCTTT
CDR3 protein: CASSSTGVKSTEAFF

clone size: NA
V gene: TRBV19
D gene: NA
J gene: TRBJ1-5
CDR3 DNA: TGTGCCAGTAGAGACAGTAGCAATCAGCCCCAGCATTTT
CDR3 protein: CASRDSSNQPQHF

clone size: NA
V gene: TRBV5-1
D gene: TRBD1
J gene: TRBJ2-1
CDR3 DNA: TGCGCCAGCAGCTCCATTAGACAGGGGGCCTACAATGAGCAGTTCTTC
CDR3 protein: CASSSIRQGAYNEQFF

clone size: NA
V gene: TRBV9
D gene: TRBD2
J gene: TRBJ2-1
CDR3 DNA: TGTGCCAGCAGCGTAGAGGGGCTAGCGGGAGATAATGAGCAGTTCTTC
CDR3 protein: CASSVEGLAGDNEQFF

clone size: NA
V gene: TRBV24-1
D gene: TRBD1
J gene: TRBJ1-2
CDR3 DNA: TGTGCCACCAGCCAGGGGACAGGGGTTGTCTATGGCTACACCTTC
CDR3 protein: CATSQGTGVVYGYTF

clone size: NA
V gene: TRBV19
D gene: NA
J gene: TRBJ2-7
CDR3 DNA: TGTGCCAGTGGACGACAGGGAGGTTCCTACGAGCAGTACTTC
CDR3 protein: CASGRQGGSYEQYF

clone size: once
V gene: TRBV10-3
D gene: TRBD1
J gene: TRBJ2-1
CDR3 DNA: TGTGCCGTCCGGGACAGGTCTAGCTACAATGAGCAGTTCTTC
CDR3 protein: CAVRDRSSYNEQFF

clone size: NA
V gene: TRBV27
D gene: TRBD1
J gene: TRBJ2-2
CDR3 DNA: TGTGCCAGCACCCTGGACAGGCGGAACACCGGGGAGCTGTTTTTT
CDR3 protein: CASTLDRRNTGELFF

clone size: NA
V gene: TRBV2
D gene: NA
J gene: TRBJ2-7
CDR3 DNA: TGTGCCAGCAGTTACTACTACGAGCAGTACTTC
CDR3 protein: CASSYYYEQYF

clone size: NA
V gene: TRBV11-2
D gene: TRBD1
J gene: TRBJ2-2
CDR3 DNA: TGTGCCAGCAGCATTTCCGGGACAGGGGGCGGAACCGGGGAGCTGTTTTTT
CDR3 protein: CASSISGTGGGTGELFF

clone size: NA
V gene: TRBV6-2/TRBV6-3
D gene: NA
J gene: TRBJ1-3
CDR3 DNA: TGTGCCAGCAGTTACGGCAGGTTCTACACCATATATTTT
CDR3 protein: CASSYGRFYTIYF

clone size: few
V gene: TRBV5-5
D gene: TRBD2
J gene: TRBJ2-1
CDR3 DNA: TGTGCCAGCAGCTCAACGGCGGGGGTGGAAAACAATGAGCAGTTCTTC
CDR3 protein: CASSSTAGVENNEQFF

clone size: NA
V gene: TRBV7-8
D gene: TRBD1
J gene: TRBJ2-1
CDR3 DNA: TGTGCCAGCAGCCGTCGACAGGGGGCGAGTGAGCAGTTCTTC
CDR3 protein: CASSRRQGASEQFF

clone size: NA
V gene: TRBV7-7
D gene: NA
J gene: TRBJ2-1
CDR3 DNA: TGTGCCAGCAGCCACGGACAGAGCTCCTACAATGAGCAGTTCTTC
CDR3 protein: CASSHGQSSYNEQFF